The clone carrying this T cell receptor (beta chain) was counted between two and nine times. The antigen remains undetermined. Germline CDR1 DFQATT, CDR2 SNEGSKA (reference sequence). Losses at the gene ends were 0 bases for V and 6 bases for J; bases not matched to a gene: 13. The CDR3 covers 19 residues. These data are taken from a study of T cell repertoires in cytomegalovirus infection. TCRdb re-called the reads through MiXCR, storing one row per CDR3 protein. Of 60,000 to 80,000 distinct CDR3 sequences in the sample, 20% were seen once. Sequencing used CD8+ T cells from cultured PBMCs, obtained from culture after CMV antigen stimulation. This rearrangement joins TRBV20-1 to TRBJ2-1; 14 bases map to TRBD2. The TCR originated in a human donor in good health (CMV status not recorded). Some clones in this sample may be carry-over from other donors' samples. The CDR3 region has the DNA TGCAGTGCTAGAGAGGCGTCCGGGACTAGCGGGGGATTGACCAATGAGCAGTTCTTC. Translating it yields CSAREASGTSGGLTNEQFF.